This T cell receptor beta chain was observed in a study of T cells after posttransplantation cyclophosphamide. General study points: Donor CD8+ memory clones often dominated recipient blood repertoires at later times. Tissue-infiltrating T cells from skin or gut overlapped little with blood T cells. Recipient CMV seropositivity and CMV reactivation strongly tracked TRB clonality.

Sequencing was performed with immunoSEQ multiplex PCR; in TCRdb, only in-frame clones are kept and a portion is missing. The data hold more than 20,000 clones, with 70% to 90% observed a single time. Methotrexate plus calcineurin inhibitor accompanied controls' myeloablative marrow transplants; sampling was 1 year later. As regards this clone: As yet, its antigen is unknown.

V was trimmed by 4 bases and J by 5 bases, leaving 8 bases between them. The CDR3 length is 13 residues. CDR1 SGHVS and CDR2 FNYEAQ come from the germline V gene. The sequence was collected from a female patient in her fifties who received an allogeneic stem cell transplant from an unrelated donor, was CMV-positive, and had chronic GVHD only. A share of the T cells may be of graft donor origin. The chain carries TRBV7-6 and TRBJ2-2; D uncertain. Sequences were derived from PBMCs, sampled after an allogeneic stem cell transplant with a calcineurin inhibitor and methotrexate. DNA of the CDR3: TGTGCCAGCAGCTCAGGAAGGACCGGGGAGCTGTTTTTT. Translated, it gives CASSSGRTGELFF.